Here is one TCR beta chain with its context. The data originate from a study of blood T cell repertoires in COVID-19. As for the study in general: PBMCs, B-cell-depleted T cells, or T cells were the source of the cDNA or gDNA that made up the material.

The CDR3 runs 14 residues. The ends were cut back, 10 bases at V and 0 bases at J, with 15 bases in the middle. Germline V gene data show CDR1 as ENHRY and CDR2 as SYGVKD. Sequenced by immunoSEQ multiplex PCR; TCRdb stores in-frame clones only, minus some. The sample holds 150,000 to 200,000 clones, about 74% seen once. The chain joins TRBV10-3 to TRBJ1-2; D is unclear. The receptor was isolated from a woman of 80 years or more with acute or convalescent COVID-19. The sample comprised peripheral blood. The CDR3 coding sequence is TGTGCCACCGGGGTAGGGAGGACTAACTATGGCTACACCTTC. Amino acid sequence: CATGVGRTNYGYTF.